The 26 T cell receptor beta chains below were found in one sample sequenced in a study of patients and donors after allogeneic stem cell transplantation. TCRdb redid the calling of the RT-PCR reads with MiXCR, one entry per CDR3 protein. The table shows about 960,000 distinct CDR3 sequences, with 18% occurring only once. Sequencing was carried out using blood, either unsorted or a sorted T cell fraction (not recorded which). These receptors were obtained from a human donor who was either an allogeneic HSCT recipient or a stem cell or donor lymphocyte infusion donor (not recorded which). It is not recorded whose cells these are; they may come from a transplant donor.

This clonotype was seen a handful of times. This chain connects TRBV24-1 to TRBJ2-1; 13 positions agree with TRBD2. The V gene end was trimmed by 4 bases and the J gene end by 9 bases; junction bases not matched to a gene: 5. Germline CDR1 is KGHDR and CDR2 is SFDVKD. The CDR3 spans 15 residues. CDR3 sequence: CATSDRTSGSIEQFF. As DNA, the CDR3 is TGTGCCACCAGTGACAGGACTAGCGGGAGTATTGAGCAGTTCTTC.

This clonotype turned up a few times. The chain is built from TRBV5-1 and TRBJ2-1, with 8 bases matching TRBD2. The length of the CDR3 is 15 residues. The junction had 12 bases not matched to a gene; V was cut back by 3 bases and J by 10 bases. Germline values: CDR1 SGHRS, CDR2 YFSETQ. The CDR3 loop reads CASSSPNGRAGEQFF. CDR3 nucleotide sequence: TGCGCCAGCAGCTCACCCAACGGGAGGGCCGGGGAGCAGTTCTTC.

The chain has TRBV29-1 and TRBJ1-2; possibly TRBD1 for D (6 bases). Germline lookup yields CDR1 SQVTM and CDR2 ANQGSEA. V was pared by 7 bases and J by 7 bases, with 19 bases between. The CDR3 is 13 residues long. CDR3 in amino acids: CSAEEQGPIGYTF. DNA of the CDR3: TGCAGCGCCGAAGAACAGGGACCTATTGGCTACACCTTC.

The chain couples TRBV5-1 to TRBJ1-4, with D hard to call. Germline CDR1 reads SGHRS; CDR2 reads YFSETQ. V lost 1 base to trimming and J lost 7 bases, with 11 bases between them. This CDR3 has 14 residues. This CDR3 is CASSLRQEGEKLFF. The CDR3 DNA reads as TGCGCCAGCAGCTTGCGGCAGGAAGGTGAAAAACTGTTTTTT.

This clonotype occurred many times. The rearrangement links TRBV4-1 to TRBJ2-5, with D hard to call. Trimming took 4 bases from V and 5 from J, leaving 11 bases between them. The CDR3 is 13 residues long. Germline loops: CDR1 MGHRA, CDR2 YSYEKL. CDR3 coding DNA: TGCGCCAGCAGCCTTATCATTGGGGAGACCCAGTACTTC. Amino acids: CASSLIIGETQYF.

This chain uses TRBV9 with TRBJ2-1, with D unresolved. This CDR3 is 14 amino acids long. V lost 3 bases to trimming and J lost 2 bases, with 9 bases between them. In germline, CDR1 is SGDLS, CDR2 YYNGEE. CDR3 bases: TGTGCCAGCAGCGCCGGAGTCGCCTACAATGAGCAGTTCTTC. It yields the protein CASSAGVAYNEQFF.

The V call is TRBV24-1, the J call TRBJ2-3; no definite D call. Between the trimmed V and J ends, which lost 9 bases and 6 bases, there was a span of 6 bases. Looked up from germline, CDR1 is KGHDR and CDR2 is SFDVKD. The CDR3 runs 10 residues. DNA for the CDR3: TGTGCCACCCGTCGGGATACGCAGTATTTT. It is translated as CATRRDTQYF.

This clonotype was picked up one time. The chain employs TRBV6-5 and TRBJ2-1; TRBD1 matches at 7 bases. Germline V gene sequence: CDR1 MNHEY, CDR2 SVGAGI. The J segment lost 8 bases and the V segment lost 2 bases, leaving 6 bases of the junction unmatched. There are 14 residues in the CDR3. CDR3 region: CASSYLRDRDEQFF. The CDR3 DNA follows: TGTGCCAGCAGTTACCTCCGGGACAGAGATGAGCAGTTCTTC.

A few counts support this clonotype. The chain couples TRBV29-1 to TRBJ1-5, with TRBD1 as a possible D gene (6 bases). CDR3 length: 13 residues. The ends were cut back, 3 bases at V and 4 bases at J, with 10 bases in the middle. Germline CDR1 reads SQVTM; CDR2 reads ANQGSEA. CDR3 nucleotide sequence: TGCAGCGTTGAGGGGGGGCTGAATCAGCCCCAGCATTTT. Translation gives CSVEGGLNQPQHF. Combining the CDR3 with reference TRBV29-1 and TRBJ1-5 gives the whole variable domain SAVISQKPSRDICQRGTSLTIQCQVDSQVTMMFWYRQQPGQSLTLIATANQGSEATYESGFVIDKFPISRPNLTFSTLTVSNMSPEDSSIYLCSVEGGLNQPQHFGDGTRLSIL.

This clonotype occurred a few times. The chain joins TRBV4-1 to TRBJ2-1; possible D gene TRBD2, 6 bases. This CDR3 comprises 15 residues. Germline V gives CDR1 MGHRA, CDR2 YSYEKL. V dropped 5 bases and J dropped 6 bases, with 17 bases sitting between them. The DNA of the CDR3 is TGCGCCAGCAGCTCCAGAGGAGGGATTGGCAATGAGCAGTTCTTC. Protein sequence: CASSSRGGIGNEQFF.

The V gene is TRBV5-1, the J gene TRBJ2-1; 14 nucleotides agree with TRBD2. V was pared by 3 bases and J by 2 bases, with 7 bases of the junction left unmatched. The CDR3 length is 18 residues. Germline V gene sequence: CDR1 SGHRS, CDR2 YFSETQ. CDR3 nucleotides: TGCGCCAGCAGCTCTGGACTAGCGGGAGGCCTCCCCTACAATGAGCAGTTCTTC. It encodes CASSSGLAGGLPYNEQFF.

This clonotype was detected many times. The rearrangement uses TRBV12-3 or TRBV12-4 and TRBJ2-7; D gene uncertain. V gave up 3 bases and J gave up 0 bases, with 12 bases separating them. The CDR3 is made up of 15 amino acids. The CDR3 loop is CASSFSGGPSYEQYF. The DNA of the CDR3 is TGTGCCAGCAGTTTCTCTGGCGGACCCTCCTACGAGCAGTACTTC.

This chain uses TRBV6-1 with TRBJ2-7, with a tentative D call TRBD2 (6 bases). CDR3 length equals 15 residues. V gave up 11 bases and J gave up 3 bases, with 23 bases separating them. Germline-derived CDR1 and CDR2 are MNHNS and SASEGT. The CDR3 DNA reads TGTGCCGCCAGCAGTTATGCTCTAGCGCGCTACGAGCAGTACTTC. It yields the protein CAASSYALARYEQYF.

This clonotype was seen many times. The rearrangement uses TRBV7-2 and TRBJ1-3; D is perhaps TRBD1 (6 bases). The germline V gene encodes CDR1 SGHTA and CDR2 FQGNSA. This CDR3 contains 14 residues. Trimming pared 4 bases from V and 7 bases from J, leaving 14 bases between. CDR3 region: CASSSGQPANTIYF. Here the CDR3 DNA reads TGTGCCAGCAGCTCAGGACAGCCTGCGAACACCATATATTTT. The whole variable domain, remainder taken from reference TRBV7-2 and TRBJ1-3, is GAGVSQSPSNKVTEKGKDVELRCDPISGHTALYWYRQSLGQGLEFLIYFQGNSAPDKSGLPSDRFSAERTGGSVSTLTIQRTQQEDSAVYLCASSSGQPANTIYFGEGSWLTVV.

This clonotype showed up just a few times. This chain links TRBV5-1 with TRBJ1-1; tentative D call: TRBD1 (6 bases). This CDR3 has 14 residues. The germline CDR1 and CDR2 sequences are SGHRS and YFSETQ. The germline V and J ends were trimmed by 3 bases and 1 base, with 10 bases remaining between them. CDR3 residues: CASSSAGANTEAFF. The DNA for the CDR3 is TGCGCCAGCAGCTCCGCAGGGGCGAACACTGAAGCTTTCTTT.

The CDR3 coding sequence is TGTGCCAGCAGCCAAGACCCCAGCTATGGCTACACCTTC. Translated, it gives CASSQDPSYGYTF. The V gene is TRBV4-2, the J gene TRBJ1-2; D uncertain. This CDR3 has 13 amino acids. Germline CDR1 LGHNA, CDR2 YNFKEQ. With 0 bases removed from V and 4 bases from J, the gap between germline ends came to 6 bases.

This clonotype showed up just a few times. The V and J genes are TRBV20-1 and TRBJ2-6; no clear D gene. V was cut by 6 bases and J by 3 bases, with 12 bases left in between. Per germline, CDR1 DFQATT and CDR2 SNEGSKA (reference sequence). CDR3 size: 14 residues. CDR3 DNA: TGCAGTGCCCCGACGGATGTTGGGGCCAACGTCCTGACTTTC. Translation gives CSAPTDVGANVLTF.

The chain carries TRBV11-2 and TRBJ2-4; 7 bases match TRBD1. Trimming removed 5 bases from V and 5 bases from J; junction bases left unmatched: 12. The germline V gene has CDR1 SGHAT and CDR2 FQNNGV. The CDR3 is 16 amino acids. The CDR3 coding sequence is TGTGCCAGCAGCCGACCCACCGGGACAGTGGAAAACATTCAGTACTTC. This encodes CASSRPTGTVENIQYF.

This clonotype was observed a handful of times. V gene TRBV20-1 combines with J gene TRBJ2-2; 9 bases agree with TRBD1. The V and J ends lost 6 bases and 6 bases, in that order; junction bases with no gene match: 8. The CDR3 length is 14 residues. Germline V gives CDR1 DFQATT, CDR2 SNEGSKA (reference sequence). The CDR3 DNA follows: TGCAGTGCAGGGACAGGGAAACTCCCCGGGGAGCTGTTTTTT. It yields the protein CSAGTGKLPGELFF.

This clonotype has more than one count but fewer than ten. In DNA, the CDR3 is TGCGCCAGCAGCCAAGTAGTACCGGGGACCTACAATGAGCAGTTCTTC. It specifies CASSQVVPGTYNEQFF. V is TRBV4-3 and J is TRBJ2-1; the D gene is possibly TRBD2 (5 bases). The CDR3 is 16 amino acids. Looked up from germline, CDR1 is LGHNA and CDR2 is YSLEER. V lost 1 base to trimming and J lost 2 bases, with 12 bases between them.

In its sample, this clonotype was seen a few times. This chain connects TRBV7-9 to TRBJ2-5; no definite D call. Germline assignment: CDR1 SEHNR and CDR2 FQNEAQ (reference sequence). Trimming removed 1 base at V and 0 bases at J, with 12 bases between. This CDR3 contains 16 residues. The CDR3 nucleotides are TGTGCCAGCAGCTTAGGTATAGGGAATAACCAAGAGACCCAGTACTTC. Encoded protein: CASSLGIGNNQETQYF.

The chain has TRBV19 and TRBJ2-4; no clear D gene. The CDR3 contains 14 residues. The germline gives CDR1 LNHDA, CDR2 SQIVND (reference sequence). V lost 5 bases to trimming and J lost 6 bases, with 14 bases between them. The CDR3 DNA follows: TGTGCCAGTAGTCCCCCAGGAAGCCGAAACATTCAGTACTTC. This gives the protein CASSPPGSRNIQYF.

This clonotype has only a few counts. V is TRBV4-1 and J is TRBJ2-5, with a weak D call TRBD1 (6 bases). Between the trimmed V and J ends, which lost 1 base and 2 bases, there was a span of 20 bases. Germline assignment: CDR1 MGHRA and CDR2 YSYEKL. The CDR3 contains 18 residues. In DNA form, the CDR3 reads TGCGCCAGCAGCCAAGTCCAGTCCCAGGGGTCGTTTCAAGAGACCCAGTACTTC. Translating gives CASSQVQSQGSFQETQYF.

In this sample, this clonotype turned up a few times. This sequence joins TRBV11-2 and TRBJ2-7; perhaps D is TRBD1 or TRBD2 (7 bases each). V lost 3 bases to trimming and J lost 1 base, with 13 bases between them. The germline V gene encodes CDR1 SGHAT and CDR2 FQNNGV. The CDR3 has 15 amino acids. CDR3 sequence (DNA): TGTGCCAGCAGCTTCACAGGGGAGGGGTCCTACGAGCAGTACTTC. Encoded protein: CASSFTGEGSYEQYF. The entire variable domain, with the rest obtained from reference TRBV11-2 and TRBJ2-7, is as follows: EAGVAQSPRYKIIEKRQSVAFWCNPISGHATLYWYQQILGQGPKLLIQFQNNGVVDDSQLPKDRFSAERLKGVDSTLKIQPAKLEDSAVYLCASSFTGEGSYEQYFGPGTRLTVT.

In this sample, this clonotype turned up a few times. The chain uses TRBV7-6 and TRBJ1-3; 7 bases align to TRBD1. Germline loops: CDR1 SGHVS, CDR2 FNYEAQ. The V and J ends lost 5 bases and 2 bases, in that order; junction bases with no gene match: 9. The CDR3 runs to 16 residues. The CDR3 DNA is TGTGCCAGCAGCCAAGAGACAGGGAAAGCTGGAAACACCATATATTTT. Translating it yields CASSQETGKAGNTIYF.

This clonotype occurred many times. The chain joins TRBV12-3 or TRBV12-4 to TRBJ2-7; TRBD1 matches 7 bases. This CDR3 region has 15 residues. Unmatched junction bases numbered 10, after V lost 5 bases and J lost 3 bases. CDR3 sequence: CASSPGTVNLYEQYF. Written as DNA, the CDR3 is TGTGCCAGCAGTCCCGGGACAGTAAACCTCTACGAGCAGTACTTC.